This entry lists 21 T cell receptor beta chains sequenced from one sample in a study of the immune and genomic landscape of osteosarcoma (dated by TCRdb to 2019 to 2021). The library was prepared using the immunoSEQ multiplex PCR assay. Imported from immuneACCESS, the table was reduced by TCRdb to in-frame sequences with V and J called. These copies leave out some clones; in studies compared against another copy, an unresolved V gene accounts for under half, and the cause of the remainder is not known. Recorded for this sample are some 970 clones; roughly three fifths of them occurred a single time. The biggest ten clones account for approximately 30% of the sample. Sequencing used tumor tissue from a local recurrence in the femur. The intended sense of this specimen's cell subset or site label: locally recurrent osteosarcoma tumor. All receptors derive from a man between 65 and 85 years old with osteosarcoma. The age is the age at diagnosis.

The chain has TRBV6-5 and TRBJ1-4; no clear D. The V gene's germline CDR1 is MNHEY and CDR2 SVGAGI. This CDR3 comprises 11 residues. V was pared by 9 bases and J by 8 bases, with 10 bases between. The CDR3 here is CASFGREKLFF. As DNA, the CDR3 is TGTGCCAGTTTCGGGAGGGAAAAACTGTTTTTT.

The gene calls are TRBV11-3 and TRBJ2-5; D perhaps matches TRBD2 (5 bases). CDR1 and CDR2 (germline): SGHNT, YENEEA. V was trimmed by 1 base and J by 4 bases, leaving 16 bases between them. There are 16 residues in the CDR3. The CDR3 nucleotides are TGTGCCAGCAGCTTAGGGGCCGTTCCCCGGGGAGAGACCCAGTACTTC. Protein sequence: CASSLGAVPRGETQYF.

The rearrangement links TRBV29-1 to TRBJ2-3, with D unclear. V was trimmed by 7 bases and J by 0 bases, leaving 14 bases between them. CDR1 is SQVTM, CDR2 ANQGSEA, per germline. The CDR3 loop spans 14 amino acids. CDR3 amino acids: CSASAHKSTDTQYF. CDR3 bases: TGCAGCGCCAGCGCCCACAAAAGCACAGATACGCAGTATTTT.

This clone is classed as large (0.1 to 1%). The V gene is TRBV19, the J gene TRBJ2-7; D might be TRBD1 (5 bases). V was pared by 6 bases and J by 2 bases, with 14 bases between. Germline assignment: CDR1 LNHDA and CDR2 SQIVND (reference sequence). There are 14 residues in the CDR3. The CDR3 is CASSRRDSAYEQYF. For the CDR3, the DNA is TGTGCCAGTAGCCGCCGCGACAGTGCCTACGAGCAGTACTTC. Drawing the rest from reference TRBV19 and TRBJ2-7, the complete variable domain is DGGITQSPKYLFRKEGQNVTLSCEQNLNHDAMYWYRQDPGQGLRLIYYSQIVNDFQKGDIAEGYSVSREKKESFPLTVTSAQKNPTAFYLCASSRRDSAYEQYFGPGTRLTVT.

Regarding this clone: The same CDR3 arises from other DNA sequences in this sample as well. This chain joins TRBV11-2 and TRBJ1-1; D gene unclear. The CDR3 is 14 residues long. The V end was cut by 5 bases, the J end by 2 bases, with 12 bases between. The V gene's germline CDR1 is SGHAT and CDR2 FQNNGV. The CDR3 loop is CASSLGAGNTEAFF. The CDR3 coding sequence is TGTGCCAGCAGCCTAGGAGCAGGTAACACTGAAGCTTTCTTT.

The chain couples TRBV19 to TRBJ1-2; D is ambiguous. CDR3 length: 12 amino acids. Looked up from germline, CDR1 is LNHDA and CDR2 is SQIVND (reference sequence). Deletions cut 3 bases from V and 6 bases from J, with 8 bases between. This chain's CDR3 is CASSILGNGYTF. CDR3 nucleotides: TGTGCCAGTAGTATCCTGGGGAATGGCTACACCTTC.

Notes on this clone: A read error is possible here, since a much larger clone lies one base away. The J gene is TRBJ2-7, the V gene TRBV4-2, with D tentatively TRBD1 (6 bases). The CDR3 has 15 amino acids. V lost 0 bases, J lost 7 bases, and 16 bases lay in between. Germline assignment: CDR1 LGHNA and CDR2 YNFKEQ. CDR3 nucleotide sequence: TGTGCCAGCAGCCAAGATTCGGTCAGGGGCGGTGAGCAGTACTTC. It is translated as CASSQDSVRGGEQYF.

This chain joins TRBV5-1 and TRBJ2-7; TRBD1 matches 7 bases. The germline V gene has CDR1 SGHRS and CDR2 YFSETQ. This CDR3 contains 16 residues. Germline trimming cut 4 bases from V and 0 bases from J; bases unmatched to any gene: 10. This chain's CDR3 is CASSPLTGSSSYEQYF. The CDR3 nucleotides read TGCGCCAGCAGCCCCCTGACAGGGTCGAGCTCCTACGAGCAGTACTTC.

The rearrangement uses TRBV6-5 and TRBJ2-1; 8 bases agree with TRBD1. Losses at the gene ends were 6 bases for V and 3 bases for J; bases not matched to a gene: 4. The CDR3 totals 14 residues. Per germline, CDR1 MNHEY and CDR2 SVGAGI. CDR3 in DNA: TGTGCCAGCAGCCCCGACAGGGGCTACAATGAGCAGTTCTTC. Protein: CASSPDRGYNEQFF.

This chain connects TRBV6-1 to TRBJ1-3, with D tentatively TRBD1 (5 bases). Germline V gene sequence: CDR1 MNHNS, CDR2 SASEGT. This CDR3 spans 14 amino acids. Trimming removed 5 bases from V and 8 bases from J, with 16 bases in between. CDR3 protein: CASSLRAGGDTIYF. The CDR3 coding sequence is TGTGCCAGCAGTTTAAGGGCAGGAGGGGACACCATATATTTT.

The chain uses TRBV30 and TRBJ2-1; no clear D gene. Between the trimmed V and J ends, which lost 2 bases and 5 bases, there was a span of 7 bases. CDR1 and CDR2 from the germline V gene are GTSNPN and SVGIG (reference sequence). The CDR3 has 12 amino acids. DNA of the CDR3: TGTGCCTGGAGTTGGCAGGACAATGAGCAGTTCTTC. Protein sequence: CAWSWQDNEQFF. Supplemented by reference TRBV30 and TRBJ2-1, the full variable domain reads SQTIHQWPATLVQPVGSPLSLECTVEGTSNPNLYWYRQAAGRGLQLLFYSVGIGQISSEVPQNLSASRPQDRQFILSSKKLLLSDSGFYLCAWSWQDNEQFFGPGTRLTVL.

The chain combines TRBV7-9 with TRBJ1-2; tentative D call: TRBD1 (6 bases). The CDR3 is made up of 14 amino acids. The germline V and J ends were trimmed by 3 bases and 0 bases, with 8 bases remaining between them. Germline V gene data show CDR1 as SEHNR and CDR2 as FQNEAQ (reference sequence). The DNA for the CDR3 is TGTGCCAGCAGCTTCGGGGGCACTAACTATGGCTACACCTTC. Its protein product is CASSFGGTNYGYTF. Supplemented by reference TRBV7-9 and TRBJ1-2, the full variable domain reads DTGVSQNPRHKITKRGQNVTFRCDPISEHNRLYWYRQTLGQGPEFLTYFQNEAQLEKSRLLSDRFSAERPKGSFSTLEIQRTEQGDSAMYLCASSFGGTNYGYTFGSGTRLTVV.

This clone was found a few times. This chain uses TRBV7-9 with TRBJ2-2; D may be TRBD1 (6 bases). Germline assignment: CDR1 SEHNR and CDR2 FQNEAQ (reference sequence). V lost 0 bases and J 0 bases, leaving 8 bases between the germline ends. The CDR3 sequence is 16 residues long. CDR3 sequence reads: CASSLAGTTNTGELFF. The CDR3 nucleotides are TGTGCCAGCAGCTTAGCCGGGACAACGAACACCGGGGAGCTGTTTTTT. Based on the CDR3 plus reference TRBV7-9 and TRBJ2-2, the full variable domain is DTGVSQNPRHKITKRGQNVTFRCDPISEHNRLYWYRQTLGQGPEFLTYFQNEAQLEKSRLLSDRFSAERPKGSFSTLEIQRTEQGDSAMYLCASSLAGTTNTGELFFGEGSRLTVL.

In its sample, this clone was seen a few times. V usage is TRBV7-9 and J usage is TRBJ2-1; no firm D call. The CDR3 has 12 residues. The V end was cut by 1 base, the J end by 9 bases, with 7 bases between. CDR1 is SEHNR, CDR2 FQNEAQ, per germline (reference sequence). The CDR3 region has the DNA TGTGCCAGCAGCTTAGAGGGTGGTGAGCAGTTCTTC. Translation: CASSLEGGEQFF.

This chain uses TRBV13 with TRBJ2-5; D gene uncertain. Between the trimmed V and J ends, which lost 1 base and 5 bases, there was a span of 11 bases. Germline CDR1 is PRHDT and CDR2 is FYEKMQ (reference sequence). This CDR3 region has 14 residues. In DNA, the CDR3 is TGTGCCAGCAGCTTAGAGGGATCTGGCGAGACCCAGTACTTC. This sequence encodes CASSLEGSGETQYF. The variable domain in full, with the rest retrieved from reference TRBV13 and TRBJ2-5, is AAGVIQSPRHLIKEKRETATLKCYPIPRHDTVYWYQQGPGQDPQFLISFYEKMQSDKGSIPDRFSAQQFSDYHSELNMSSLELGDSALYFCASSLEGSGETQYFGPGTRLLVL.

This clone was recorded a few times. V is TRBV6-6 and J is TRBJ1-1, with D perhaps matching TRBD1 (6 bases). The CDR3 length is 13 residues. Trimming took 5 bases from V and 5 from J, leaving 12 bases between them. Germline CDR1 and CDR2: MNHNY and SVGAGI (reference sequence). The DNA for the CDR3 is TGTGCCAGCAGTCTAGGGGGGAATACTGAAGCTTTCTTT. The encoded protein is CASSLGGNTEAFF.

CDR3 nucleotide sequence: TGTGCCAGCAGCGTCGACCTCAATCAGCCCCAGCATTTT. Its translation is CASSVDLNQPQHF. The chain is built from TRBV7-7 and TRBJ1-5, with D unresolved. Germline CDR1 is SSHAT and CDR2 is FNYEAQ (reference sequence). This CDR3 has 13 residues. V gave up 5 bases and J gave up 3 bases, with 8 bases separating them.

This clone was picked up one time. This CDR3 reads CASSEGERGSVSDTQYF. The CDR3 region has the DNA TGCGCCAGCAGTGAGGGTGAGCGGGGGAGCGTATCAGATACGCAGTATTTT. This chain joins TRBV10-1 and TRBJ2-3, with 8 bases that match TRBD2. The V gene's germline CDR1 is WNHNN and CDR2 SYGVQD (reference sequence). The CDR3 runs to 17 residues. With 2 bases clipped from V and 4 bases from J, the junction kept 11 bases outside the gene matches.

The chain couples TRBV7-3 to TRBJ1-1; D gene uncertain. The CDR3 spans 15 residues. The V end was cut by 5 bases, the J end by 5 bases, with 18 bases between. Germline loops: CDR1 SGHTA, CDR2 FQGTGA. The CDR3 reads CASSRIPAVGTEAFF. The CDR3 region has the DNA TGTGCCAGCAGCCGCATTCCAGCCGTGGGGACTGAAGCTTTCTTT. Drawing the rest from reference TRBV7-3 and TRBJ1-1, the complete variable domain is GAGVSQTPSNKVTEKGKYVELRCDPISGHTALYWYRQSLGQGPEFLIYFQGTGAADDSGLPNDRFFAVRPEGSVSTLKIQRTERGDSAVYLCASSRIPAVGTEAFFGQGTRLTVV.

The sample holds a few counts of this clone. The chain is built from TRBV4-1 and TRBJ1-6, with D perhaps matching TRBD1 (5 bases). The germline gives CDR1 MGHRA, CDR2 YSYEKL. Trimming removed 0 bases at V and 7 bases at J, with 13 bases between. This CDR3 region has 16 residues. For the CDR3, the DNA is TGCGCCAGCAGCCAAGAGATGGGGCTGTGGAATTCACCCCTCCACTTT. Translating it yields CASSQEMGLWNSPLHF.

This clone occurred a few times. The CDR3 spells CAWSLGGYRYGYTF. DNA for the CDR3: TGTGCCTGGAGTTTAGGGGGCTACCGCTATGGCTACACCTTC. The V call is TRBV30, the J call TRBJ1-2; 7 bases map to TRBD1. Germline-derived CDR1 and CDR2 are GTSNPN and SVGIG (reference sequence). The CDR3 loop spans 14 amino acids. V shed 2 bases, J shed 4 bases, and the junction held 7 bases outside the gene matches.